The rows below give T cell receptor beta chains drawn from one sample of a study of T cell changes during pregnancy in multiple sclerosis. Only in-frame clones appear in the TCRdb table, and some are missing; sequencing was by immunoSEQ multiplex PCR. In the table there are about 20,000 clones, over 80% of which are singletons. The sample was CD8+ T cells from peripheral blood mononuclear cells, taken in the third trimester of pregnancy. All receptors derive from a female donor in good health, enrolled as a control in a pregnancy study. Each CDR3 is given with its conserved first and last residue. D genes are given only for firm matches. Rows may omit the clone size; those that give it use once, few, many or a size class.

CDR3aa	CDR3nt	v_gene	j_gene	d_gene	abundance
CASSGTGYEQYF	TGTGCCAGCAGCGGGACAGGATACGAGCAGTACTTC	TRBV5-4	TRBJ2-7	TRBD1	NA
CSVGGGAEDQPQHF	TGCAGCGTGGGGGGGGGCGCGGAGGATCAGCCCCAGCATTTT	TRBV29-1	TRBJ1-5	NA	NA
CASSAPGTGRILGRYTF	TGTGCCAGCAGTGCCCCCGGGACAGGGAGAATACTTGGTCGCTACACCTTC	TRBV28	TRBJ1-2	TRBD1	NA
CASSQGGTSGGAETQYF	TGTGCCAGCAGCCAGGGTGGGACTAGCGGGGGGGCAGAGACCCAGTACTTC	TRBV4-2	TRBJ2-5	TRBD2	NA
CASSYSPNTEAFF	TGTGCCAGCTCCTATAGCCCGAACACTGAAGCTTTCTTT	TRBV28	TRBJ1-1	NA	NA
CASRQSVLAGTYEQYF	TGCGCCAGCCGTCAATCCGTTCTAGCGGGTACCTACGAGCAGTACTTC	TRBV4-3	TRBJ2-7	TRBD2	NA
CASSLGLAVNEQFF	TGTGCCAGCAGCTTGGGACTAGCGGTCAATGAGCAGTTCTTC	TRBV7-3	TRBJ2-1	TRBD2	NA
CASSLGSAYEQYF	TGCGCCAGCAGCTTGGGATCGGCCTACGAGCAGTACTTC	TRBV5-1	TRBJ2-7	NA	NA
CASSPGTSAYNEQFF	TGTGCCAGCAGCCCTGGGACTAGCGCCTACAATGAGCAGTTCTTC	TRBV9	TRBJ2-1	TRBD2	few
CASKGAAGEVTDTQYF	TGTGCCAGCAAGGGTGCAGCGGGGGAGGTCACAGATACGCAGTATTTT	TRBV28	TRBJ2-3	TRBD2	NA
CASSLQGVSYEQYF	TGTGCCAGCAGCCTCCAGGGGGTGTCCTACGAGCAGTACTTC	TRBV7-9	TRBJ2-7	TRBD1	NA
CASSSPGQTLAGWETQYF	TGTGCCAGCTCCTCTCCGGGACAGACGCTAGCGGGATGGGAGACCCAGTACTTC	TRBV27	TRBJ2-5	TRBD2	NA
CASSLQIGTGGAEAFF	TGTGCCAGCAGTTTACAAATCGGGACAGGGGGGGCGGAAGCTTTCTTT	TRBV28	TRBJ1-1	TRBD1	once
CASSFLTYTGELFF	TGTGCCAGCAGTTTTTTAACATACACCGGGGAGCTGTTTTTT	TRBV28	TRBJ2-2	NA	NA
CASSRAGGNADTQYF	TGTGCCAGTAGTCGAGCGGGAGGGAACGCAGATACGCAGTATTTT	TRBV19	TRBJ2-3	TRBD2	once
CASSPPDSLNEAFF	TGTGCCAGCTCACCACCGGACAGTCTAAATGAAGCTTTCTTT	TRBV18	TRBJ1-1	NA	NA
CASSQGLAGDYNEQFF	TGCGCCAGCAGCCAAGGATTAGCGGGAGACTACAATGAGCAGTTCTTC	TRBV4-3	TRBJ2-1	TRBD2	NA
CASSQRTSGQETQYF	TGTGCCAGTAGCCAACGGACTAGCGGACAAGAGACCCAGTACTTC	TRBV19	TRBJ2-5	TRBD2	once
CAPLSQKYNEQFF	TGTGCCCCACTAAGTCAAAAGTACAATGAGCAGTTCTTC	TRBV9	TRBJ2-1	NA	medium-sized